This TCR beta chain was captured by sequencing in a study of cytomegalovirus exposure and HLA in healthy donors. Germline V CDR1 and CDR2: SGHAT, FQNNGV. The CDR3 has 12 amino acids. With V trimmed by 3 bases and J by 10 bases, 5 bases remained unmatched. Vbeta (60) and Jbeta (13) primers were used in the PCR. The repertoire was sequenced with immunoSEQ multiplex PCR; TCRdb's copy has only in-frame clones and lacks some. The data show tens of thousands of clones, with about two thirds seen just once and around 8.4% held by the top ten. The receptor comes from a man in his sixties in good health and CMV-seronegative. Input material: PBMCs. This chain links TRBV11-2 with TRBJ1-1; 7 bases align to TRBD1. The chain's CDR3 is CASSFDRAAAFF. The CDR3 nucleotides are TGTGCCAGCAGCTTCGACAGGGCGGCAGCTTTCTTT.